This T cell receptor beta chain was obtained from a study of glioma-infiltrating T cells. Broader study findings: Gliomas, especially low-grade, showed above-expected tissue-blood divergence; non-neoplastic patients showed below. Only very few CDR3 sequences appeared in both tissue and blood.

A note on this clonotype: Its matching antigen is unknown. Given a much more abundant clone one base away, this may be a read error.

The junction had 9 bases not matched to a gene; V was cut back by 8 bases and J by 0 bases. CDR3 size: 16 residues. CDR1 is SNHLY, CDR2 FYNNEI, per germline. TCR alpha and beta CDR3 regions were amplified from RNA using iRepertoire nested multiplex PCR. One-step reverse transcription and amplification started from about 100-400 ng of tissue mRNA or PBMC total RNA. Each CDR3 protein gets one entry after TCRdb re-called the multiplex PCR reads with MiXCR. This sample has more than 95,000 distinct CDR3 sequences, with about 30% found just once. The origin of this receptor is a human donor with low-grade glioma or glioblastoma, undergoing nonglioma brain surgery, or in good health (not recorded which). Sequenced input: glioma tissue, nonneoplastic brain tissue, or PBMCs (not recorded which). J is TRBJ1-5 and V is TRBV2; 8 bases are shared with TRBD1. This CDR3 reads CASGPDRGYSNQPQHF. The CDR3 coding sequence is TGTGCCAGCGGGCCAGACAGGGGTTATAGCAATCAGCCCCAGCATTTT. Supplemented by reference TRBV2 and TRBJ1-5, the full variable domain reads EPEVTQTPSHQVTQMGQEVILRCVPISNHLYFYWYRQILGQKVEFLVSFYNNEISEKSEIFDDQFSVERPDGSNFTLKIRSTKLEDSAMYFCASGPDRGYSNQPQHFGDGTRLSIL.